The 12 T cell receptor beta chains in this list originate from one sample, sequenced in a study of early T cells in non-severe SARS-CoV-2 infection. TCRdb itself ran the 5' RACE reads through MiXCR, one entry per CDR3 protein. The sample carries about 77,000 distinct CDR3 sequences, more than 7.5% recorded once. Sequencing used whole blood. Every receptor here comes from an adult who was a healthcare worker with PCR-confirmed SARS-CoV-2 infection or an uninfected control (not recorded which).

This clonotype came up a few times. CDR3: CSARVGGTTYEQYF. CDR3 DNA sequence: TGCAGTGCTAGAGTGGGAGGGACCACCTACGAGCAGTACTTC. The V gene is TRBV20-1, the J gene TRBJ2-7; 7 bases align to TRBD2. This CDR3 is built from 14 residues. The junction had 5 bases not matched to a gene; V was cut back by 1 base and J by 2 bases. Per germline, CDR1 DFQATT and CDR2 SNEGSKA (reference sequence).

The chain has TRBV10-2 and TRBJ2-7; D remains unclear. The germline gives CDR1 WSHSY, CDR2 SAAADI. This CDR3 comprises 14 residues. The germline V and J ends were trimmed by 2 bases and 0 bases, with 8 bases remaining between them. CDR3 in amino acids: CASSEVWDSYEQYF. The CDR3 bases are TGCGCCAGCAGTGAGGTATGGGACTCCTACGAGCAGTACTTC.

This clonotype was detected many times. The gene calls are TRBV9 and TRBJ2-7; TRBD2 matches at 7 bases. Per the germline V gene, CDR1 is SGDLS and CDR2 is YYNGEE. Trimming cost V 4 bases and J 5 bases; bases outside gene matches: 12. This CDR3 has 15 residues. For the CDR3, the DNA is TGTGCCAGCAGCCCTCAAGCGGGATCCAGCCACGAGCAGTACTTC. This codes for CASSPQAGSSHEQYF.

This clonotype was counted only a few times. The chain recombines TRBV18 with TRBJ2-7; TRBD1 agrees at 9 bases. Unmatched junction bases numbered 11, after V lost 6 bases and J lost 2 bases. The CDR3 contains 16 residues. Germline CDR1 reads KGHSH; CDR2 reads LQKENI. This chain's CDR3 is CASSPETGQGPYEQYF. The CDR3 nucleotides read TGTGCCAGCTCCCCTGAGACGGGACAGGGACCCTACGAGCAGTACTTC. The full variable domain, with the rest looked up from reference TRBV18 and TRBJ2-7, is NAGVMQNPRHLVRRRGQEARLRCSPMKGHSHVYWYRQLPEEGLKFMVYLQKENIIDESGMPKERFSAEFPKEGPSILRIQQVVRGDSAAYFCASSPETGQGPYEQYFGPGTRLTVT.

The rearrangement joins TRBV27 to TRBJ2-1; D could derive from TRBD1 or TRBD2 (5 bases each). CDR1 and CDR2 (germline): MNHEY, SMNVEV (reference sequence). The CDR3 spans 14 residues. Trimming pared 6 bases from V and 6 bases from J, leaving 15 bases between. CDR3 residues: CASRERGVFNEQFF. CDR3 nucleotides: TGTGCCAGCAGAGAGAGGGGTGTCTTCAATGAGCAGTTCTTC.

This clonotype was found many times. This sequence joins TRBV5-6 and TRBJ2-2; D is unresolved. V gave up 1 base and J gave up 6 bases, with 13 bases separating them. This CDR3 has 15 amino acids. Per germline, CDR1 SGHDT and CDR2 YYEEEE. In DNA form, the CDR3 reads TGTGCCAGCAGCTTGCAGCTTAGGTCGGCCGGGGAGCTGTTTTTT. The encoded protein is CASSLQLRSAGELFF.

V and J are TRBV6-6 and TRBJ2-7; possibly TRBD2 for D (6 bases). The CDR3 runs to 14 residues. Germline V CDR1 and CDR2: MNHNY, SVGAGI (reference sequence). V was cut by 7 bases and J by 6 bases, with 19 bases left in between. The CDR3 protein is CASTPAGKGREQYF. In DNA form, the CDR3 reads TGTGCCAGCACCCCCGCGGGGAAGGGCCGCGAGCAGTACTTC.

In its sample, this clonotype was seen a few times. The CDR3, as DNA: TGTGCCAGCACCATAGCGGGAGGGAGGAATGAGCAGTTCTTC. It translates to CASTIAGGRNEQFF. The chain couples TRBV7-9 to TRBJ2-1, with TRBD2 matching 11 bases. Germline V lookup: CDR1 SEHNR, CDR2 FQNEAQ (reference sequence). The CDR3 extends over 14 amino acids. V lost 7 bases and J lost 7; bases outside the gene matches: 6.

The chain links TRBV27 to TRBJ2-6, with D unclear. The ends were cut back, 3 bases at V and 0 bases at J, with 6 bases in the middle. The germline V gene encodes CDR1 MNHEY and CDR2 SMNVEV (reference sequence). The CDR3 has 15 amino acids. The CDR3 sequence is CASSLLSSGANVLTF. CDR3 sequence (DNA): TGTGCCAGCAGTTTGCTTAGCTCTGGGGCCAACGTCCTGACTTTC.

This clonotype showed up just a few times. The CDR3 is CASSRGTGNTDTQYF. The CDR3 nucleotides are TGTGCCAGCAGCCGGGGGACAGGGAACACAGATACGCAGTATTTT. The chain uses TRBV7-6 and TRBJ2-3, with 9 bases fitting TRBD1. Trimming at V came to 5 bases and at J to 2 bases, leaving 5 bases not matched to a gene. Germline V gene lookup returns CDR1 SGHVS and CDR2 FNYEAQ. This CDR3 comprises 15 residues.

This clonotype has at least ten counts. The rearrangement joins TRBV7-3 to TRBJ2-7; no definite D call. This CDR3 is built from 15 residues. Trimming left V 5 bases short and J 2 bases short, with 16 bases between. Germline loops: CDR1 SGHTA, CDR2 FQGTGA. CDR3 in amino acids: CASSPRPATPYEQYF. The CDR3 DNA is TGTGCCAGCAGCCCGCGGCCGGCGACACCCTACGAGCAGTACTTC.

There are a few counts of this clonotype. The rearrangement links TRBV27 to TRBJ1-5; no clear D. Germline CDR1 is MNHEY and CDR2 is SMNVEV (reference sequence). This CDR3 has 13 residues. The V end lost 3 bases, the J end lost 9 bases, and 12 bases lay between the germline ends. The CDR3 DNA sequence: TGTGCCAGCAGTTTGGGGAGTGGGCGGCCCCAGCATTTT. It translates to CASSLGSGRPQHF.